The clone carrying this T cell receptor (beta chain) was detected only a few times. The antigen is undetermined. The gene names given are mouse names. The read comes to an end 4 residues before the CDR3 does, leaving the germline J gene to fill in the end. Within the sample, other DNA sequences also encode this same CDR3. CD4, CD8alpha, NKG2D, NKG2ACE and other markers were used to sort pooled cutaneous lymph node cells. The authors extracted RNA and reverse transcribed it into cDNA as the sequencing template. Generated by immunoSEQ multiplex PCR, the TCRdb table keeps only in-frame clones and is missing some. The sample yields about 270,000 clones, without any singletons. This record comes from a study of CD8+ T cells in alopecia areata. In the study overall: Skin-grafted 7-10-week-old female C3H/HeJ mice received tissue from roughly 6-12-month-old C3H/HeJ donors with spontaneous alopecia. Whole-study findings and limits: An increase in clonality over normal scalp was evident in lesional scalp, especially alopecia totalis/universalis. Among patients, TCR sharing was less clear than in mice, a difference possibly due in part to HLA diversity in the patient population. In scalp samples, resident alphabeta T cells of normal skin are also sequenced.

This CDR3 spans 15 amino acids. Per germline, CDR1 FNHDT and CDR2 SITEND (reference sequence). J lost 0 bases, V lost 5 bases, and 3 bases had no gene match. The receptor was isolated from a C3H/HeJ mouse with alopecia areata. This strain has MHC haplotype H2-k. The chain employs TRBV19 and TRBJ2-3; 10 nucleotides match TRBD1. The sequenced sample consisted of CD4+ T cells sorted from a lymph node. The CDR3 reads CASRRQGASAETLYF. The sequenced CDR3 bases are TGTGCCAGCAGGAGACAGGGGGCTAGTGCAGAA.